The 9 T cell receptor beta chains below were found in one sample sequenced in a study of identical twins. TCRdb reprocessed the 5' RACE reads via MiXCR and lists one record per CDR3 protein. The data contain a few hundred thousand distinct CDR3 sequences, 6.5% to 9.5% of them singletons. This same sample was also part of a study on yellow fever vaccine responses in identical twins.

The sequenced sample was memory (CD45RO+) T cells sorted from blood. The receptor source for this set is a woman in her late teens or twenties in good health.

This clonotype was counted many times. V is TRBV5-1 and J is TRBJ2-3; 15 bases fit TRBD2. V lost 4 bases, J lost 4 bases, and 4 bases stayed unmatched. CDR3 length: 16 residues. Per germline, CDR1 SGHRS and CDR2 YFSETQ. The DNA of the CDR3 is TGCGCCAGCAGCACAGGACTAGCGGGAGGGGCAGATACGCAGTATTTT. It yields the protein CASSTGLAGGADTQYF.

This clonotype was counted between two and nine times. The chain has TRBV15 and TRBJ2-3; TRBD2 matches at 10 bases. Germline V CDR1 and CDR2: LNHNV, YYDKDF (reference sequence). This CDR3 has 18 amino acids. V lost 0 bases to trimming and J lost 7 bases; unmatched junction nucleotides: 13. CDR3 sequence reads: CATSRDVSRTSGLNTQYF. In nucleotides, the CDR3 is TGTGCCACCAGCAGAGATGTCTCCAGGACTAGCGGTTTAAATACGCAGTATTTT.

The CDR3 bases are TGTGCCAGCAGCCTGATGTCACAAGAGACCCAGTACTTC. Protein sequence: CASSLMSQETQYF. The chain is built from TRBV3-1 and TRBJ2-5; D gene ambiguous. Germline V gene lookup returns CDR1 LGHDT and CDR2 YNNKEL (reference sequence). Trimming took off 4 bases at V and 2 bases at J, with 8 bases between the two ends. The CDR3 is 13 amino acids.

This clonotype has a handful of counts. V is TRBV11-2 and J is TRBJ1-1; D is uncertain. The CDR3 covers 13 residues. Trimming stripped 5 bases from V and 6 bases from J, with 13 bases between. CDR1 and CDR2 (germline): SGHAT, FQNNGV. In nucleotides, the CDR3 is TGTGCCAGCAGCCGTACCAGTGCTGCTGAAGCTTTCTTT. This codes for CASSRTSAAEAFF. The full variable domain, rest sourced from reference TRBV11-2 and TRBJ1-1, is EAGVAQSPRYKIIEKRQSVAFWCNPISGHATLYWYQQILGQGPKLLIQFQNNGVVDDSQLPKDRFSAERLKGVDSTLKIQPAKLEDSAVYLCASSRTSAAEAFFGQGTRLTVV.

This clonotype was counted a few times. This chain joins TRBV6-1 and TRBJ1-1, with 8 positions matching TRBD1. CDR3 length: 15 amino acids. Germline V gene lookup returns CDR1 MNHNS and CDR2 SASEGT. V lost 6 bases, J lost 1 base, and 7 bases stayed unmatched. As DNA, the CDR3 is TGTGCCAGCAGCCTCAGGGGGCTTCAGAACACTGAAGCTTTCTTT. Amino acids: CASSLRGLQNTEAFF.

The genes are TRBV16 and TRBJ2-2; D gene ambiguous. Germline V lookup: CDR1 KGHSY, CDR2 FQNENV. The CDR3 runs 17 residues. Deletions cut 0 bases from V and 0 bases from J, with 11 bases between. As DNA, the CDR3 is TGTGCCAGCAGCCAATCAGGCGCGCCCGCGAACACCGGGGAGCTGTTTTTT. It codes for CASSQSGAPANTGELFF.

This clonotype was observed a few times. V gene TRBV7-2 combines with J gene TRBJ1-5; 10 bases are a match to TRBD1. V lost 4 bases to trimming and J lost 5 bases; unmatched junction nucleotides: 5. From germline, CDR1 is SGHTA and CDR2 FQGNSA. There are 15 residues in the CDR3. CDR3 bases: TGTGCCAGCAGCTCCCGACAGGGGGCCCATCAGCCCCAGCATTTT. Translation gives CASSSRQGAHQPQHF.

The V gene is TRBV5-6, the J gene TRBJ2-1, with unresolved D. Germline CDR1 reads SGHDT; CDR2 reads YYEEEE. The V and J ends lost 4 bases and 4 bases respectively, with 15 bases between them. The CDR3 length is 15 residues. The CDR3 DNA is TGTGCCAGCAGCCCCGTGCTCGAAGGTTACAATGAGCAGTTCTTC. Translating it yields CASSPVLEGYNEQFF.

In its sample, this clonotype was seen a few times. The chain has TRBV4-2 and TRBJ1-1; D gene ambiguous. The CDR3 covers 15 residues. V dropped 0 bases and J dropped 1 base, with 9 bases sitting between them. Germline V gene sequence: CDR1 LGHNA, CDR2 YNFKEQ. Here the CDR3 reads CASSQDTARNTEAFF. Written as DNA, the CDR3 is TGTGCCAGCAGCCAAGATACTGCGCGGAACACTGAAGCTTTCTTT.